Sequencing of this TCR beta chain was carried out in a study of HIV-infected patients and healthy controls. Study-wide findings and caveats: MAIT alpha-chain CDR3s were frequent in healthy controls, depleted in HIV+. Untreated HIV+ repertoires had roughly threefold fewer distinct CDR3s and lower Shannon diversity than healthy controls. CMV-associated CDR3s mostly grew nonsignificantly during therapy, while HIV-associated CDR3s declined significantly.

All unsorted peripheral T cells were captured because whole blood was used without fractionation. RNA came from roughly 2.5 ml of peripheral blood. cDNA was made from 500 ng RNA using alpha and beta constant primers. Using multiplexing indices, alpha and beta chain libraries were generated apart by chain-specific third strand synthesis. MiXCR was run by TCRdb on the 5' RACE reads, yielding one entry per CDR3 protein. Here the sample spans 17,000 or so distinct CDR3 sequences, around 5.5% being singletons. The V gene's germline CDR1 is MNHEY and CDR2 SVGAGI. The CDR3 is 15 amino acids. Trimming took 0 bases from V and 8 from J, leaving 15 bases between them. This clonotype appeared a single time. Its specificity is not known.

The TCR originated in an adult in good health. The chain employs TRBV6-5 and TRBJ2-3, with a possible D match to TRBD1 (5 bases). The material sequenced was blood. Here the CDR3 DNA reads TGTGCCAGCAGTTACTCCCCCTCTCAGGGTGGTACGCAGTATTTT. Amino acids: CASSYSPSQGGTQYF.